This T cell receptor (beta chain) was sequenced for a study of identical twins (TCRdb year 2016). About the study as a whole: The study deep-sequenced TCR alpha and beta repertoires from monozygotic twins, unrelated adults of various ages and cord blood to test whether fetal clonotypes persist. To rule out contamination, replicate twin experiments were performed at different times with different library preparation protocols. Findings and caveats that apply to the study as a whole: Out-of-frame TCR alpha sharing in monozygotic twins was systematically underestimated by recombination models, whereas sharing between unrelated individuals was in agreement with the recombination models. Fewer insertions were carried by abundant cord blood beta clonotypes, a similar but weaker trend appeared in young adult naive repertoires, and no such trend appeared in memory repertoires. Invariant T cells such as MAIT and iNKT could partly confound zero-insertion analyses, though diverse VJ usage argued against this for most clonotypes. Conclusions relied on cross-sectional statistical analysis, since the same donors could not be followed over many years. Excess twin sharing in beta out-of-frame sequences was weaker because fewer shared sequences lowered the signal-to-noise ratio. Compared with coincidental sharing between unrelated individuals, out-of-frame TCR alpha sequences shared between twins had an excess of sequences with low generation probability.

The CDR3, cysteine through phenylalanine, is 13 amino acids long. The read is trimmed to its CDR3 DNA, 39 bases read in frame from base 1. CDR1 and CDR2 are read off the germline V gene as LGHNA and YNFKEQ. V and J are truncated by 4 bases and 8 bases respectively, leaving an intervening sequence of 14 bases. This clonotype has a count of ten or more. Its cognate antigen has yet to be identified. Base-call qualities are not available, and no considerably larger clone is one nucleotide away. The library was produced with 5' RACE. Sequenced using an Illumina HiSeq 2000. Template switching introduced a universal primer binding site; the final cDNA contained a unique molecular identifier, enabling accurate counting of TCR cDNA molecules. Specific primers in the conserved constant-segment region were used to synthesize first-strand cDNA for TCR alpha and beta chains. To control for contamination, each cDNA library was double barcoded with a SMART-Mk sample barcode plus Illumina barcodes. TruSeq adapter sequences, together with Illumina sample barcodes, were added in two successive PCR steps. Sequencing of the TCR alpha and beta cDNA libraries was done on the Illumina HiSeq platform using custom primers. Per the authors' processing: MiGEC was used to process raw reads and extract unique molecular identifiers, and MiXCR was used to find CDR3 positions. For each individual, recombination models were inferred using an EM algorithm with the repgenHMM and IGoR tools. Shared clonotypes were analyzed with the tcR package in R, and sharing was normalized by the product of cloneset sizes. To study raw recombination free of thymic and clonal selection effects, out-of-frame nonproductive sequences were analyzed. Using fastp trimming at Q25 and MiXCR clonotype assembly, TCRdb reanalyzed the public sequencing data and kept in-frame beta chains. Merged by CDR3 protein, the rows form single entries marked with the most common genes and DNA. Clone size and V and J calls follow TCRdb, not the original study. This sample is represented by around 680,000 distinct CDR3 sequences; 8% to 9% of them were singletons. The ten largest make up 0.98% of the sample.

All donors were healthy Caucasians. The twin cohort consisted of three pairs of female monozygotic twins, all aged about 18 to 29 years. Peripheral blood mononuclear cells were the source from which RNA for the TCR libraries was isolated. The same data also contributed to another study, on yellow fever vaccine responses in identical twins. As that second study puts it: The T cell response to vaccination in identical twins was reported by the authors to appear partly convergent and partly personalized. In identical twins, the study followed T cell clones that responded to the vaccine with precision.

In this chain, TRBV4-2 is recombined with TRBJ1-1; TRBD1 is possibly the D segment (6 matching bases). Sequencing was performed on PBMCs. This TCR came from a woman under 30 in good health. The nucleotide sequence reads as follows: TGTGCCAGCAGCCGCCTGGGGACAAGAGAAGCTTTCTTT. Its protein reads: CASSRLGTREAFF.